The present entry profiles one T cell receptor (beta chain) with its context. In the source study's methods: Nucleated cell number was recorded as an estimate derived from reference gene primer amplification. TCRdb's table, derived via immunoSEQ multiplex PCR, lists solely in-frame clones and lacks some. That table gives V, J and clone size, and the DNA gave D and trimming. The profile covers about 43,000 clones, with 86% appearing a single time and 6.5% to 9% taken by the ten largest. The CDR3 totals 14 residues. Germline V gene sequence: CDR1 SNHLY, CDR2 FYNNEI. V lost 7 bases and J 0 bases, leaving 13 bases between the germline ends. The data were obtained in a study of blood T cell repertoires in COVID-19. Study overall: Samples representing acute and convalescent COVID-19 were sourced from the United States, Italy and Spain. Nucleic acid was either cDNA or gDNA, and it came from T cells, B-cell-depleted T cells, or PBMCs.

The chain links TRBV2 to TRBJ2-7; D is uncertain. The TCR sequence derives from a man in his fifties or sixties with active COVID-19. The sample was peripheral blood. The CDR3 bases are TGTGCCAGCATAGAGAGGCTAGACTCCTACGAGCAGTACTTC. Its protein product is CASIERLDSYEQYF.